The T cell receptor (beta chain) under discussion was sequenced for a study of T-cell reconstitution after alpha-beta-depleted transplantation in children. This clonotype showed up just a few times. Its specificity is not known. V was pared by 5 bases and J by 5 bases, with 5 bases between. The CDR3 extends over 11 amino acids. The study's findings and limits: Where alpha-beta T cells came from about two months after transplant was reportedly several hundred expanded graft clones. Newly generated T cells supplied most T-cell counts and diversity one year post-transplant. TCRbeta diversity was high at day 60 in some patients (a result of surviving recipient T cells and thymic progenitors).

This sample's TCRbeta library carried unique molecular identifier barcodes. TCRdb fed the PCR reads into MiXCR, producing one record per CDR3 protein. The sample includes tens of thousands of distinct CDR3 sequences, roughly a sixth of them seen just once. The sequence derives from a male patient aged 2 to 10 who had a stem cell transplant for acute lymphoblastic leukemia, so the T cells may come from the graft donor. V usage is TRBV12-3 or TRBV12-4 and J usage is TRBJ2-3; no reliable D call. Source: PBMCs, mostly from graft donor cells, taken 180 days after TCRalphabeta/CD19-depleted stem cell transplant. The chain's CDR3 is CASSPLDTQYF. CDR3 nucleotides: TGTGCCAGCAGTCCACTAGATACGCAGTATTTT.